These T cell receptor beta chains were read from a single sample in a study of T cell repertoires in cytomegalovirus infection. TCRdb reanalysed the reads using MiXCR and keeps one entry per CDR3 protein. The sample has tens of thousands of distinct CDR3 sequences; 3.7% are singletons. The sample was PBMCs. These TCRs come from a human donor in good health (CMV status not recorded). Some clones in this sample may be carry-over from other donors' samples. Both conserved end residues are part of each CDR3. Fields, in order: clone size, D gene, J gene, V gene, CDR3 protein, CDR3 DNA. A D gene is named only where the DNA matches it firmly. Size values are once, few and many counts, or a class for expanded clones, and some rows have none.

>many|NA|TRBJ2-7|TRBV7-8
CASSPRDGPTYEQYF
TGTGCCAGCAGCCCCAGGGACGGACCCACCTACGAGCAGTACTTC
>many|NA|TRBJ1-5|TRBV15
CATSRRGGNQPQHF
TGTGCCACCAGCAGGCGGGGCGGCAATCAGCCCCAGCATTTT
>many|NA|TRBJ2-7|TRBV7-2
CASSFETYEQYF
TGTGCCAGCAGCTTCGAGACCTACGAGCAGTACTTC
>many|NA|TRBJ1-2|TRBV7-3
CASSPTQGGYTF
TGTGCCAGCAGCCCTACGCAGGGAGGCTACACCTTC
>many|NA|TRBJ1-2|TRBV7-8
CASSYGTASYGYTF
TGTGCCAGCAGCTATGGGACGGCGTCTTATGGCTACACCTTC
>many|TRBD1|TRBJ1-1|TRBV7-2
CASSLEQGGVRTEAFF
TGTGCCAGCAGCTTAGAGCAGGGGGGAGTGAGGACTGAAGCTTTCTTT
>many|NA|TRBJ1-2|TRBV7-9
CASSFADRLDGYTF
TGTGCCAGCAGCTTCGCAGACAGGTTAGATGGCTACACCTTC
>many|NA|TRBJ2-7|TRBV7-2
CASSLVAGPYEQYF
TGTGCCAGCAGCTTAGTTGCAGGGCCCTACGAGCAGTACTTC
>many|TRBD1|TRBJ2-5|TRBV7-8
CASSLVDRGLETQYF
TGTGCCAGCAGCTTAGTGGACAGGGGGCTAGAGACCCAGTACTTC
>many|NA|TRBJ2-3|TRBV27
CASSFLPSTDTQYF
TGTGCCAGCAGTTTCCTCCCGTCCACAGATACGCAGTATTTT
>few|NA|TRBJ1-2|TRBV9
CASSVRDYGYGYTF
TGTGCCAGCAGCGTACGGGACTACGGCTATGGCTACACCTTC
>many|NA|TRBJ2-1|TRBV23-1
CASSQGLCGQMIGSYNEQFF
TGCGCCAGCAGTCAAGGCCTTTGCGGCCAGATGATAGGCTCCTACAATGAGCAGTTCTTC
>many|TRBD1|TRBJ2-3|TRBV6-2/TRBV6-3
CASRRDRGRGTQYF
TGTGCCAGCAGGCGGGACAGGGGGAGAGGTACGCAGTATTTT
>many|TRBD2|TRBJ2-7|TRBV12-3/TRBV12-4
CASSRTSASSYEQYF
TGTGCCAGCAGCCGGACTAGCGCGAGCTCCTACGAGCAGTACTTC
>many|NA|TRBJ1-1|TRBV20-1
CSATEGTPLGAFF
TGCAGTGCTACCGAAGGGACTCCCCTAGGGGCTTTCTTT
>many|NA|TRBJ2-3|TRBV5-4
CASSLAGLGSTDTQYF
TGTGCCAGCAGCTTGGCTGGGCTGGGCAGCACAGATACGCAGTATTTT
>many|NA|TRBJ1-2|TRBV28
CASSPPGTVFNYGYTF
TGTGCCAGCAGCCCCCCCGGGACCGTCTTTAACTATGGCTACACCTTC
>many|NA|TRBJ1-1|TRBV2
CASSDEGVDTEAFF
TGTGCCAGCAGTGACGAGGGGGTAGACACTGAAGCTTTCTTT
>many|NA|TRBJ1-5|TRBV27
CASSPGGLNQPQHF
TGTGCCAGCAGCCCCGGTGGACTGAATCAGCCCCAGCATTTT
>many|NA|TRBJ1-1|TRBV6-2/TRBV6-3
CASSTGLGRNTEAFF
TGTGCCAGCAGTACCGGGCTAGGGCGGAACACTGAAGCTTTCTTT
>many|NA|TRBJ1-4|TRBV2
CASNGADEKLFF
TGTGCCAGCAACGGGGCGGATGAAAAACTGTTTTTT
>many|TRBD1|TRBJ1-1|TRBV7-8
CASSSGQPNTEAFF
TGTGCCAGCAGCTCGGGACAGCCGAACACTGAAGCTTTCTTT
>many|TRBD1|TRBJ1-1|TRBV7-8
CASRGMDRARLTEAFF
TGTGCCAGCAGGGGAATGGACAGGGCTAGGCTCACTGAAGCTTTCTTT
>many|NA|TRBJ2-3|TRBV7-2
CASSPSRDTQYF
TGTGCCAGCAGCCCCTCGAGAGATACGCAGTATTTT
>many|NA|TRBJ2-1|TRBV7-2
CASKIQNNEQFF
TGTGCCAGCAAAATCCAGAACAATGAGCAGTTCTTC
>many|NA|TRBJ2-3|TRBV7-2
CASSSKRLAAAQYF
TGTGCCAGCAGCTCCAAACGTTTAGCGGCAGCGCAGTATTTT
>NA|NA|TRBJ1-3|TRBV25-1
CASSSAAIFSGNTIYF
TGTGCCAGCAGTTCGGCGGCAATATTCTCTGGAAACACCATATATTTT
>many|NA|TRBJ1-5|TRBV12-3/TRBV12-4
CASTRSLRGQPQHF
TGTGCCAGCACCCGCTCTCTTCGGGGTCAGCCCCAGCATTTT
>many|NA|TRBJ1-3|TRBV7-2
CASSLLSGAGNTIYF
TGTGCCAGCAGCTTACTCTCTGGGGCCGGAAACACCATATATTTT
>many|NA|TRBJ1-3|TRBV20-1
CSARPPAGNTIYF
TGCAGTGCTAGACCCCCGGCTGGAAACACCATATATTTT
>many|NA|TRBJ1-4|TRBV4-3
CASSHRAVGEKLFF
TGCGCCAGCAGCCACCGGGCAGTAGGTGAAAAACTGTTTTTT
>medium-sized|NA|TRBJ2-2|TRBV30
CAWSRGGVVELFF
TGTGCCTGGAGCCGAGGAGGGGTGGTCGAGCTGTTTTTT
>many|NA|TRBJ2-3|TRBV20-1
CSASVTDTQYF
TGCAGTGCGTCCGTCACAGATACGCAGTATTTT
>many|NA|TRBJ1-1|TRBV30
CAWRGRGDTEAFF
TGTGCCTGGAGAGGGAGGGGGGACACTGAAGCTTTCTTT
>many|TRBD1|TRBJ2-7|TRBV12-3/TRBV12-4
CARGTGGVKQDEQYF
TGTGCCAGAGGGACAGGGGGGGTAAAGCAGGACGAGCAGTACTTC
>many|NA|TRBJ1-5|TRBV19
CASSIGRSYSNQPQHF
TGTGCCAGTAGTATAGGACGGAGTTATAGCAATCAGCCCCAGCATTTT
>many|NA|TRBJ2-7|TRBV7-6
CASSSYEQYF
TGTGCCAGCAGCTCCTACGAGCAGTACTTC
>many|TRBD1|TRBJ1-2|TRBV28
CASRDRVGYTF
TGTGCCAGCAGGGACAGGGTTGGCTACACCTTC
>many|TRBD1|TRBJ2-7|TRBV29-1
CSVTGAGYEQYF
TGCAGCGTTACAGGGGCCGGCTACGAGCAGTACTTC
>many|NA|TRBJ1-2|TRBV11-2
CASSPRWDGDYGYTF
TGTGCCAGCAGCCCAAGGTGGGACGGAGACTATGGCTACACCTTC
>many|TRBD1|TRBJ1-5|TRBV19
CASSTGQGAGLPQHF
TGTGCCAGTAGTACCGGACAGGGGGCCGGTCTGCCCCAGCATTTT
>many|TRBD1|TRBJ2-7|TRBV7-9
CASSFRRTGTGAYEQYF
TGTGCCAGCAGCTTCCGACGAACCGGGACAGGGGCGTACGAGCAGTACTTC